This T cell receptor beta chain emerged from a study of Graves' ophthalmopathy and Graves' hyperthyroidism. This clonotype has just a few counts. The germline gives CDR1 MNHEY, CDR2 SMNVEV (reference sequence). V dropped 4 bases and J dropped 4 bases, with 17 bases sitting between them. CDR3 length: 15 residues. RNA served as the template for amplifying TCR beta CDR3 regions. Second-round multiplex PCR came after a first-round RT-PCR that employed HTBI primers. TCRdb redid the calling of the multiplex PCR reads with MiXCR, one entry per CDR3 protein. This table has about 500,000 distinct CDR3 sequences, 39% appearing once. None of the included patients had other autoimmune diseases, uncontrolled infections, pregnancy or lactation, as these led to exclusion.

The V and J genes are TRBV27 and TRBJ2-7; D unclear. Material for sequencing was peripheral blood or thyroid tissue (not recorded which). The source is an adult man with Graves' hyperthyroidism. CDR3 sequence (DNA): TGTGCCAGCAGTTCTAATGAACCCAATTTTTACGAGCAGTACTTC. It translates to CASSSNEPNFYEQYF.